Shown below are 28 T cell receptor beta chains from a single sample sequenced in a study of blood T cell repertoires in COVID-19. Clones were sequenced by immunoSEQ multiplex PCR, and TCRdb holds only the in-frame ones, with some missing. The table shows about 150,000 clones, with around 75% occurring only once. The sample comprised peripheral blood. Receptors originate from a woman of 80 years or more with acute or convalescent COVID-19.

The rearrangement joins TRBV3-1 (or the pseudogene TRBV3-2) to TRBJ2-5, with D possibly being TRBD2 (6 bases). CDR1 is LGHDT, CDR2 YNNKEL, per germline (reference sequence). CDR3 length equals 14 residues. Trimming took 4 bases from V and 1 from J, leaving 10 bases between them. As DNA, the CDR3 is TGTGCCAGCAGCCCGACTAGTATCCAAGAGACCCAGTACTTC. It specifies CASSPTSIQETQYF.

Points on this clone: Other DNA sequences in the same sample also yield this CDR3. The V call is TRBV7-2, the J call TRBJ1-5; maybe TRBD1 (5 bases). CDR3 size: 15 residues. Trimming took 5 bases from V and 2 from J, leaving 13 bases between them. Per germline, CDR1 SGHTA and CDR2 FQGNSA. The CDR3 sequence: CASSLGTGGNQPQHF. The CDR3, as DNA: TGTGCCAGCAGCCTCGGGACGGGGGGCAATCAGCCCCAGCATTTT.

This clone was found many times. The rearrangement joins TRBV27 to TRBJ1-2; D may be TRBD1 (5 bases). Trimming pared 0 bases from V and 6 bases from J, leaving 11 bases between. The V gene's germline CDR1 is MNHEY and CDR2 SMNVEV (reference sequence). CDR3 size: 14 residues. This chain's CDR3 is CASSLSWGVNGYTF. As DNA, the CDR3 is TGTGCCAGCAGTTTATCGTGGGGGGTTAATGGCTACACCTTC.

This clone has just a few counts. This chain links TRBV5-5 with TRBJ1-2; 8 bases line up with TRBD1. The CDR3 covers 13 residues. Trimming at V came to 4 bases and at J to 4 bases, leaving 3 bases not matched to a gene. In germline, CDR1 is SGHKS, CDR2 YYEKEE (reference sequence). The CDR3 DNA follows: TGTGCCAGCAGCACAGGACAGGGCTATGGCTACACCTTC. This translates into CASSTGQGYGYTF. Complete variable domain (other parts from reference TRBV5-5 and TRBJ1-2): DAGVTQSPTHLIKTRGQQVTLRCSPISGHKSVSWYQQVLGQGPQFIFQYYEKEERGRGNFPDRFSARQFPNYSSELNVNALLLGDSALYLCASSTGQGYGYTFGSGTRLTVV.

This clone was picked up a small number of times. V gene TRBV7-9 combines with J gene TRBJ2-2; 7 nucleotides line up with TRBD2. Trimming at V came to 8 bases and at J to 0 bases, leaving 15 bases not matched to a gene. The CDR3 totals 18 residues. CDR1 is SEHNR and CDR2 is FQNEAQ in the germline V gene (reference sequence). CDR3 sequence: CASRPGEGRSANTGELFF. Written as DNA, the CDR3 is TGTGCCAGCCGCCCGGGGGAGGGGCGGTCTGCGAACACCGGGGAGCTGTTTTTT.

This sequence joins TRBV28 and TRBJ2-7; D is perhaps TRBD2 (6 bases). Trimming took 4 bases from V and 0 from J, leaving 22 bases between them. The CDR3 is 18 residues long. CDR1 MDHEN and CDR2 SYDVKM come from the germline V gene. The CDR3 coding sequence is TGTGCCAGCAGTTCGCTCGGACTTAACAGGAGGGCCTCCTACGAGCAGTACTTC. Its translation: CASSSLGLNRRASYEQYF. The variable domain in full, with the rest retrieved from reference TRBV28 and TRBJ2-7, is DVKVTQSSRYLVKRTGEKVFLECVQDMDHENMFWYRQDPGLGLRLIYFSYDVKMKEKGDIPEGYSVSREKKERFSLILESASTNQTSMYLCASSSLGLNRRASYEQYFGPGTRLTVT.

The CDR3 protein is CASSRDRGEAFF. CDR3 DNA: TGCGCCAGCAGCCGGGACAGGGGTGAAGCTTTCTTT. This chain uses TRBV5-1 with TRBJ1-1, with 10 bases lining up with TRBD1. The CDR3 has 12 amino acids. Germline CDR1 is SGHRS and CDR2 is YFSETQ. V was pared by 4 bases and J by 7 bases, with 1 base of the junction left unmatched.

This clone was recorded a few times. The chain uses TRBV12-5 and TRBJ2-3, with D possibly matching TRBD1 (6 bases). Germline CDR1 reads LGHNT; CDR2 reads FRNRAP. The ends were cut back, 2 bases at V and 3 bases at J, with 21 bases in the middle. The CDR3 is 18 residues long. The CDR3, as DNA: TGTGCTAGTGGTTTGCTGGCTCATAGGGGGATCCTAACAGATACGCAGTATTTT. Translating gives CASGLLAHRGILTDTQYF. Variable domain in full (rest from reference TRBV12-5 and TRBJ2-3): DARVTQTPRHKVTEMGQEVTMRCQPILGHNTVFWYRQTMMQGLELLAYFRNRAPLDDSGMPKDRFSAEMPDATLATLKIQPSEPRDSAVYFCASGLLAHRGILTDTQYFGPGTRLTVL.

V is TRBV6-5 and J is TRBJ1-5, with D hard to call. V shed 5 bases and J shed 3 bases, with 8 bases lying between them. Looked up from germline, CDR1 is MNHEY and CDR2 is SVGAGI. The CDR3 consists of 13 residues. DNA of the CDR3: TGTGCCAGCAGTACCCGGGACAATCAGCCCCAGCATTTT. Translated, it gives CASSTRDNQPQHF.

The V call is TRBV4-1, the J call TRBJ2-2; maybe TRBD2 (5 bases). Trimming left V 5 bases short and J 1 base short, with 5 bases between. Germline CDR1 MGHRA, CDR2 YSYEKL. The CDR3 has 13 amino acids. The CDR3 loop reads CASSGGNTGELFF. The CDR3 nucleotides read TGCGCCAGCAGCGGAGGGAACACCGGGGAGCTGTTTTTT.

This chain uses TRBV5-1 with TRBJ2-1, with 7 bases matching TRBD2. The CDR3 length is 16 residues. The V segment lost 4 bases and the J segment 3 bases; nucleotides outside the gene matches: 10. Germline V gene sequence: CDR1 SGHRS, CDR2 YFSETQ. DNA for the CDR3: TGCGCCAGCAGCCCGTCGTCAGCGGGGATCTACAATGAGCAGTTCTTC. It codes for CASSPSSAGIYNEQFF.

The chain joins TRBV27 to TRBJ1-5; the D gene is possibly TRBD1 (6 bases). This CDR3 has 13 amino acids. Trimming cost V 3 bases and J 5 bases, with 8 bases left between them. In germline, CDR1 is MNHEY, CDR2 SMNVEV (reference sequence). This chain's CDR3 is CASSFRGDQPQHF. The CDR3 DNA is TGTGCCAGCAGTTTCAGGGGAGATCAGCCCCAGCATTTT.

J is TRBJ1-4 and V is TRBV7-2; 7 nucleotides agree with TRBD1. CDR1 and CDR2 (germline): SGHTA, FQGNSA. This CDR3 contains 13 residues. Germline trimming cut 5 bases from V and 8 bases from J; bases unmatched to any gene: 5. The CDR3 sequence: CASSVLQGEKLFF. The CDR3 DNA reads TGTGCCAGCAGCGTATTACAGGGGGAAAAACTGTTTTTT.

The CDR3 DNA reads TGTGCCAGCAGTCGACTAGCGGGAGGGTACGGTGAGCAGTTCTTC. This encodes CASSRLAGGYGEQFF. The gene calls are TRBV28 and TRBJ2-1; 14 positions agree with TRBD2. Germline V CDR1 and CDR2: MDHEN, SYDVKM. J gave up 9 bases and V 5 bases, and 6 bases lay outside the gene matches. The CDR3 covers 15 residues.

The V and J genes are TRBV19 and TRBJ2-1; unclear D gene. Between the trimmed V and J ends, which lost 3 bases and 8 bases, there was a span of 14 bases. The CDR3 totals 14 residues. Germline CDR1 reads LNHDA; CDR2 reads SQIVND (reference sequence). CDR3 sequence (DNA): TGTGCCAGTAGTATCGAGGCCACTCGGGATGAGCAGTTCTTC. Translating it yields CASSIEATRDEQFF.

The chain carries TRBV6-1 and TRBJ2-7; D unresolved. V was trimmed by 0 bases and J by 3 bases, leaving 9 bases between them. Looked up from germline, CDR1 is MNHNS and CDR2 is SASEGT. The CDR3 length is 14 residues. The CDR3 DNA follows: TGTGCCAGCAGTGAAGCGCTTCAGTTCTACGAGCAGTACTTC. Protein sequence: CASSEALQFYEQYF.

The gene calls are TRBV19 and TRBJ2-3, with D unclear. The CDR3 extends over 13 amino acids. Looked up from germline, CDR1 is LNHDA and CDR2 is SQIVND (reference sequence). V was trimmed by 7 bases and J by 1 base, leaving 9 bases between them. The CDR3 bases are TGTGCCAGTAAGGAGTCGGGCACAGATACGCAGTATTTT. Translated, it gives CASKESGTDTQYF.

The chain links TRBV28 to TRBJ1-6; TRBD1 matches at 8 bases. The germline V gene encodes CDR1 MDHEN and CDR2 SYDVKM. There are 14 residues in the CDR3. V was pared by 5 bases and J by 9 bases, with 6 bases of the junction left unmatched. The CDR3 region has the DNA TGTGCCAGCAGTCAGGGGGCTGCCGGTTCACCCCTCCACTTT. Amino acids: CASSQGAAGSPLHF.

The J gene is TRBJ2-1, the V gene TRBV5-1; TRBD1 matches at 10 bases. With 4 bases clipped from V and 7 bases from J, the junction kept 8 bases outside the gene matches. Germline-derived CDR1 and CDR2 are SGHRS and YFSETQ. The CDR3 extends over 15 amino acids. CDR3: CASSPRQGARNEQFF. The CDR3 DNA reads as TGCGCCAGCAGCCCACGACAGGGGGCTAGGAATGAGCAGTTCTTC.

CDR3: CASSLGLGGGISNQPQHF. Written as DNA, the CDR3 is TGTGCCAGCAGTTTAGGACTAGGGGGTGGGATTAGCAATCAGCCCCAGCATTTT. The V and J genes are TRBV28 and TRBJ1-5, with D tentatively TRBD1 (6 bases). The V gene's germline CDR1 is MDHEN and CDR2 SYDVKM. The CDR3 spans 18 residues. Trimming took 2 bases from V and 0 from J, leaving 17 bases between them.

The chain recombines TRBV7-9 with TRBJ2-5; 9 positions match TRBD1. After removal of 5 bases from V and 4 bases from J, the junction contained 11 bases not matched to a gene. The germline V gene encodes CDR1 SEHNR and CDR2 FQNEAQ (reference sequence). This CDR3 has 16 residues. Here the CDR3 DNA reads TGTGCCAGCAGCGCATACACAGGGGGCGGGGGAGAGACCCAGTACTTC. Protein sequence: CASSAYTGGGGETQYF.

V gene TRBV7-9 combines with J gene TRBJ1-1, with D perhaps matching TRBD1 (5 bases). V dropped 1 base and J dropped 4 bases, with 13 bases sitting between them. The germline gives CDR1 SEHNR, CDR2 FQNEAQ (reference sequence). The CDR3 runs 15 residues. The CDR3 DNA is TGTGCCAGCAGCTTAGGGGCAGGGCGGGGCACTGAAGCTTTCTTT. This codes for CASSLGAGRGTEAFF.

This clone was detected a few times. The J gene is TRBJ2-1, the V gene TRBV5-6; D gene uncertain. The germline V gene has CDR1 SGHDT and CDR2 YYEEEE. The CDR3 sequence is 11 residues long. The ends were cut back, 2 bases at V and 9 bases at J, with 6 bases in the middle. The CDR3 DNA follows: TGTGCCAGCAGCTTTTCCATTGAGCAGTTCTTC. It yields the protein CASSFSIEQFF.

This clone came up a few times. The CDR3 DNA follows: TGTGCCACCGAAAGGGACAGCCAAGAGACCCAGTACTTC. This translates into CATERDSQETQYF. V usage is TRBV24-1 and J usage is TRBJ2-5, with 7 bases lining up with TRBD1. The CDR3 consists of 13 residues. Trimming took 9 bases from V and 1 from J; bases not matched to a gene: 4. Germline lookup yields CDR1 KGHDR and CDR2 SFDVKD.

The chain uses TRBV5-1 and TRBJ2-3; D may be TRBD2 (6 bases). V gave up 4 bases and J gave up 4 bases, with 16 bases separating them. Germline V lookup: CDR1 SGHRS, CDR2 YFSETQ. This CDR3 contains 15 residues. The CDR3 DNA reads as TGCGCCAGCAGCCCTATCCGGGGGTGGTCAGATACGCAGTATTTT. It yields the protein CASSPIRGWSDTQYF.

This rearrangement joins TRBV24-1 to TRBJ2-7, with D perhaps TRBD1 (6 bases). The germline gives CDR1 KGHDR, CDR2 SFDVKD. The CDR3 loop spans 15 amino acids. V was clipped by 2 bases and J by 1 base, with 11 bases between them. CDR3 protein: CATSDSRTASYEQYF. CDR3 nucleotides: TGTGCCACCAGTGATTCCAGGACAGCATCCTACGAGCAGTACTTC.

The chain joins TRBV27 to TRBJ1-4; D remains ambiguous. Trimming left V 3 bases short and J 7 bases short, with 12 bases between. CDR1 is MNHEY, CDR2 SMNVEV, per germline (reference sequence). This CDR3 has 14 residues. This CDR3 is CASSFTGFSEKLFF. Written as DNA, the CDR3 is TGTGCCAGCAGTTTTACGGGATTTAGTGAAAAACTGTTTTTT.

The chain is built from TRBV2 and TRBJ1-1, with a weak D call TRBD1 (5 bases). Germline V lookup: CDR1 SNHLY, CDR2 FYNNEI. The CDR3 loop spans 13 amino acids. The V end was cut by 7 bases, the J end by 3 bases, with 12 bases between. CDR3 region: CASKGQGYTEAFF. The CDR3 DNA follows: TGTGCCAGCAAGGGGCAGGGTTACACTGAAGCTTTCTTT.